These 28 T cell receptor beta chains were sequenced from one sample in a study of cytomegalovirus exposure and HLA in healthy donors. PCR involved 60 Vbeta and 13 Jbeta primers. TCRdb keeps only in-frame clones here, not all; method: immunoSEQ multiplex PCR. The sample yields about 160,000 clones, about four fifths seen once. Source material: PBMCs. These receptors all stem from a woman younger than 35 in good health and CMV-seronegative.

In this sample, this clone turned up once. DNA for the CDR3: TGCGCCAGCAGCCAAGATGGTGCGGGCTCGAGCTCCTACAATGAGCAGTTCTTC. Translation: CASSQDGAGSSSYNEQFF. V and J are TRBV4-1 and TRBJ2-1; a possible D gene is TRBD2 (5 bases). Trimming cost V 0 bases and J 0 bases, with 15 bases left between them. This CDR3 comprises 18 residues. Germline CDR1 reads MGHRA; CDR2 reads YSYEKL.

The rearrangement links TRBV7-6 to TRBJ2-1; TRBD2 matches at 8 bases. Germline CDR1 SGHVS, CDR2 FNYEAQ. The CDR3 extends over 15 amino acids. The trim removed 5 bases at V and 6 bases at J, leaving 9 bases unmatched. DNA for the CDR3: TGTGCCAGCAGCCCCCAAGCGGGAGCCGGCAATGAGCAGTTCTTC. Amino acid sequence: CASSPQAGAGNEQFF. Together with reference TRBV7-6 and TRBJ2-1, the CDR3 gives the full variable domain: GAGVSQSPRYKVTKRGQDVALRCDPISGHVSLYWYRQALGQGPEFLTYFNYEAQQDKSGLPNDRFSAERPEGSISTLTIQRTEQRDSAMYRCASSPQAGAGNEQFFGPGTRLTVL.

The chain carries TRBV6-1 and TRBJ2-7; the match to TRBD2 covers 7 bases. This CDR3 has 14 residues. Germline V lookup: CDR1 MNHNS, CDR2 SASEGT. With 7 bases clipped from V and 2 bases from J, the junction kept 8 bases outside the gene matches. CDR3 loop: CASIGGREAYEQYF. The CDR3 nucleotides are TGTGCCAGCATCGGGGGGAGGGAGGCCTACGAGCAGTACTTC.

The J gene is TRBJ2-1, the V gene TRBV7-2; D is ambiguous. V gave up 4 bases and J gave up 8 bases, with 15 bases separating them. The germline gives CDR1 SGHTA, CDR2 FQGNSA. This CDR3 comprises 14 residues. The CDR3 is CASSSGPTMHEQFF. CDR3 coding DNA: TGTGCCAGCAGCTCCGGTCCCACCATGCATGAGCAGTTCTTC.

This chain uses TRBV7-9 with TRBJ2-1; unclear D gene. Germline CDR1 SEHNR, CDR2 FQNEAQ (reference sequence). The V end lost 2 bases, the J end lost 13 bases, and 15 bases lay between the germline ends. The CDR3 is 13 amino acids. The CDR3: CASSLNGGNPQFF. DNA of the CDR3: TGTGCCAGCAGCTTAAATGGCGGAAATCCACAGTTCTTC.

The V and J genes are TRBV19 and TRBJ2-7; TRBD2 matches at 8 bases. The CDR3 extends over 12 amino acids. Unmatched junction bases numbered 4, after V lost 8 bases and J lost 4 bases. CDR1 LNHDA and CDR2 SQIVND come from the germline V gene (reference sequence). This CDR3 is CASPTGGYEQYF. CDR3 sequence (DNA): TGTGCCAGTCCCACGGGGGGGTACGAGCAGTACTTC.

CDR3 sequence reads: CASSFGSGELFF. The CDR3 nucleotides read TGTGCCAGCAGTTTCGGTAGCGGGGAGCTGTTTTTT. The J gene is TRBJ2-2, the V gene TRBV7-9; D call uncertain. The CDR3 runs to 12 residues. CDR1 is SEHNR, CDR2 FQNEAQ, per germline (reference sequence). With 6 bases removed from V and 7 bases from J, the gap between germline ends came to 9 bases.

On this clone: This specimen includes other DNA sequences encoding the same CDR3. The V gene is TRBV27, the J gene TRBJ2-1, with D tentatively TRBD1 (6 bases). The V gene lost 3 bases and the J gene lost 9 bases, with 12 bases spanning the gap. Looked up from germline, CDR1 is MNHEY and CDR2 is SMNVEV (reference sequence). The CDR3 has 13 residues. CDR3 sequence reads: CASSFGGLGEQFF. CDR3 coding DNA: TGTGCCAGCAGTTTTGGGGGCCTCGGTGAGCAGTTCTTC.

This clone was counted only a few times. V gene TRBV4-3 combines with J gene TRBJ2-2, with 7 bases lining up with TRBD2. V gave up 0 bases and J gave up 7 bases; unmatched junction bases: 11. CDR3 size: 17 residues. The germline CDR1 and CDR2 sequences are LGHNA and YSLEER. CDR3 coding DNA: TGCGCCAGCAGCCAAGATAGGGCTAGCGGACGGGTCGGGGAGCTGTTTTTT. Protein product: CASSQDRASGRVGELFF.

The CDR3 is CASAKEEGPYEQYF. In DNA form, the CDR3 reads TGTGCCAGCGCGAAGGAGGAAGGGCCCTACGAGCAGTACTTC. The V and J genes are TRBV2 and TRBJ2-7, with D perhaps matching TRBD2 (5 bases). This CDR3 comprises 14 residues. Germline V gene data show CDR1 as SNHLY and CDR2 as FYNNEI. The V end lost 8 bases, the J end lost 2 bases, and 16 bases lay between the germline ends. Based on the CDR3 plus reference TRBV2 and TRBJ2-7, the full variable domain is EPEVTQTPSHQVTQMGQEVILRCVPISNHLYFYWYRQILGQKVEFLVSFYNNEISEKSEIFDDQFSVERPDGSNFTLKIRSTKLEDSAMYFCASAKEEGPYEQYFGPGTRLTVT.

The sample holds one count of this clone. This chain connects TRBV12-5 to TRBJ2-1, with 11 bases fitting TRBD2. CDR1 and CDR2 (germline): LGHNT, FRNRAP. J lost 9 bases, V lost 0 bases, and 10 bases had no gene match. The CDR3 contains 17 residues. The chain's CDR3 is CASGLVSALAGDSEQFF. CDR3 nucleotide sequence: TGTGCTAGTGGTTTGGTATCCGCACTAGCGGGAGATAGTGAGCAGTTCTTC. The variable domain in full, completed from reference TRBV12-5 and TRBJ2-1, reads DARVTQTPRHKVTEMGQEVTMRCQPILGHNTVFWYRQTMMQGLELLAYFRNRAPLDDSGMPKDRFSAEMPDATLATLKIQPSEPRDSAVYFCASGLVSALAGDSEQFFGPGTRLTVL.

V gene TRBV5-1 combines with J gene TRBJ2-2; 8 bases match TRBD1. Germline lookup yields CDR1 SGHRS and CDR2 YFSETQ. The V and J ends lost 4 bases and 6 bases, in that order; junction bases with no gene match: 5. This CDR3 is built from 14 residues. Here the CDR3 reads CASSPRQGPGELFF. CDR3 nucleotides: TGCGCCAGCAGCCCCCGACAGGGGCCCGGGGAGCTGTTTTTT.

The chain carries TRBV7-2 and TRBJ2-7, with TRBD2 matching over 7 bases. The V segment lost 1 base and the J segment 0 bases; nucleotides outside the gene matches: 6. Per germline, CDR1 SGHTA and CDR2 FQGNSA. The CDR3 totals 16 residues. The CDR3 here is CASSLGTGGSSYEQYF. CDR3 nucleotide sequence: TGTGCCAGCAGCTTAGGAACGGGCGGGAGCTCCTACGAGCAGTACTTC.

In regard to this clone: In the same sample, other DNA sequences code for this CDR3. The CDR3 region has the DNA TGTGCCAGCAGCCCCCGACAGGCGACGAACACCGGGGAGCTGTTTTTT. It yields the protein CASSPRQATNTGELFF. V usage is TRBV2 and J usage is TRBJ2-2; a possible D gene is TRBD1 (6 bases). This CDR3 comprises 16 residues. V lost 6 bases to trimming and J lost 0 bases, with 14 bases between them. Germline V gene lookup returns CDR1 SNHLY and CDR2 FYNNEI. Using reference TRBV2 and TRBJ2-2 for the parts outside the CDR3, the full variable domain is EPEVTQTPSHQVTQMGQEVILRCVPISNHLYFYWYRQILGQKVEFLVSFYNNEISEKSEIFDDQFSVERPDGSNFTLKIRSTKLEDSAMYFCASSPRQATNTGELFFGEGSRLTVL.

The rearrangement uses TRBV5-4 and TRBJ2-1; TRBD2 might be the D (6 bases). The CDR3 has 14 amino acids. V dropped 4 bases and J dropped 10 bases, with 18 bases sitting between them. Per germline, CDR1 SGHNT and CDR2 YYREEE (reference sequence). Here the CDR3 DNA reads TGTGCCAGCAGCCGGGGAGGCCGTTTAGAAGAGCAGTTCTTC. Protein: CASSRGGRLEEQFF.

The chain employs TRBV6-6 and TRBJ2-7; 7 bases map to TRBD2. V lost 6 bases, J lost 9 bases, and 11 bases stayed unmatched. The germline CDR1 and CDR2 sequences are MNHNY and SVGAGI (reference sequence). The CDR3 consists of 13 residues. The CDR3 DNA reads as TGTGCCAGCAGCCTGACTAGCCTTAGCGTGCAGTACTTC. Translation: CASSLTSLSVQYF.

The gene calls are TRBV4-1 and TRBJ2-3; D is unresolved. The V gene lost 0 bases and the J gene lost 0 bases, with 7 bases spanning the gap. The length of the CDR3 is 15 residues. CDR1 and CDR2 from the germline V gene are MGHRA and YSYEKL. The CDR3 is CASSQDSASTDTQYF. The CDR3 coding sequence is TGCGCCAGCAGCCAAGATTCAGCGAGCACAGATACGCAGTATTTT.

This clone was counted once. As DNA, the CDR3 is TGCGCCAGCAGCCAGGGCGACAGACCAAGCTCTGGAAACACCATATATTTT. This encodes CASSQGDRPSSGNTIYF. This rearrangement joins TRBV4-1 to TRBJ1-3; a possible D gene is TRBD1 (5 bases). CDR1 is MGHRA and CDR2 is YSYEKL in the germline V gene. The V end lost 3 bases, the J end lost 0 bases, and 15 bases lay between the germline ends. The CDR3 has 17 residues.

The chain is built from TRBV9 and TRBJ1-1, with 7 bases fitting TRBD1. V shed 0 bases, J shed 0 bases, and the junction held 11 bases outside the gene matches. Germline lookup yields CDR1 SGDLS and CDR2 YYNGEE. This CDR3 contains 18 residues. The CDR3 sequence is CASSVADGGGVLNTEAFF. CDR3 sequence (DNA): TGTGCCAGCAGCGTAGCTGATGGAGGGGGCGTTCTGAACACTGAAGCTTTCTTT. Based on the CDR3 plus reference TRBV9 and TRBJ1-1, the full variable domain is DSGVTQTPKHLITATGQRVTLRCSPRSGDLSVYWYQQSLDQGLQFLIQYYNGEERAKGNILERFSAQQFPDLHSELNLSSLELGDSALYFCASSVADGGGVLNTEAFFGQGTRLTVV.

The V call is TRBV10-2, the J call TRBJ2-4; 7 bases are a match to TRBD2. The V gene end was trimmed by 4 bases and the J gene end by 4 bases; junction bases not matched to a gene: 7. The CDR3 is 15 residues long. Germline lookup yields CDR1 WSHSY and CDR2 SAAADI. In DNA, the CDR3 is TGCGCCAGCAGTGGGCTAGCGGACATTAAAAACATTCAGTACTTC. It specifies CASSGLADIKNIQYF.

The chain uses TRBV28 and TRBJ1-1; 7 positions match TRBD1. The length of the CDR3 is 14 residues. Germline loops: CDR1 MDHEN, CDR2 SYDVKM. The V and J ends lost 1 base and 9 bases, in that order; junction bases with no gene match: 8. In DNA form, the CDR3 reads TGTGCCAGCAGTTTATATCGACAGGGCCGGAAAGCTTTCTTT. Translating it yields CASSLYRQGRKAFF.

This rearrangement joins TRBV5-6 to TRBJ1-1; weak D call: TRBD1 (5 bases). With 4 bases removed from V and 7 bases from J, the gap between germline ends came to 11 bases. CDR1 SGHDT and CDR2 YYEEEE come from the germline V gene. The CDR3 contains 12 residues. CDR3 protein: CASSKGPVEAFF. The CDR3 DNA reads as TGTGCCAGCAGCAAGGGGCCAGTTGAAGCTTTCTTT. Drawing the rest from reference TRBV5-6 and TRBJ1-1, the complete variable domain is DAGVTQSPTHLIKTRGQQVTLRCSPKSGHDTVSWYQQALGQGPQFIFQYYEEEERQRGNFPDRFSGHQFPNYSSELNVNALLLGDSALYLCASSKGPVEAFFGQGTRLTVV.

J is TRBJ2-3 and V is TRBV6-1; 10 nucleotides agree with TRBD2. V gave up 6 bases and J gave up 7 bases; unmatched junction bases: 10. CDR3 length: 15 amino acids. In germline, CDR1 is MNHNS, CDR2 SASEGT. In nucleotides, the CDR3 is TGTGCCAGCAGCGCTAGCGGGAGCCCAGCCTATACGCAGTATTTT. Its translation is CASSASGSPAYTQYF.

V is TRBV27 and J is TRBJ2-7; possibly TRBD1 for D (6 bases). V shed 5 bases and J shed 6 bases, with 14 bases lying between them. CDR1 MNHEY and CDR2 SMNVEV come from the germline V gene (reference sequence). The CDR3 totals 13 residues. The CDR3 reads CASSTTGYSEQYF. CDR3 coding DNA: TGTGCCAGCAGTACCACAGGGTATAGCGAGCAGTACTTC.

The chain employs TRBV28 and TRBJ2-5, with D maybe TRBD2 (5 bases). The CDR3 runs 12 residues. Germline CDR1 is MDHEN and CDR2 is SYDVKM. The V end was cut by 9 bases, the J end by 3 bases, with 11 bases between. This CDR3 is CASTSSKETQYF. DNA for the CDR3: TGTGCCAGTACTAGTTCTAAAGAGACCCAGTACTTC. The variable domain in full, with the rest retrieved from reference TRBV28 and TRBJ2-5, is DVKVTQSSRYLVKRTGEKVFLECVQDMDHENMFWYRQDPGLGLRLIYFSYDVKMKEKGDIPEGYSVSREKKERFSLILESASTNQTSMYLCASTSSKETQYFGPGTRLLVL.

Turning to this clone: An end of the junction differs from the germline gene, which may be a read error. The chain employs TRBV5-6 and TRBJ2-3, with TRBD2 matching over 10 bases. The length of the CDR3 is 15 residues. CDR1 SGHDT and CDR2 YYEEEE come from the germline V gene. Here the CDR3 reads CASSLGLSGGTSENF. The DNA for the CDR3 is TGTGCCAGCAGCTTGGGATTATCGGGCGGGACTAGCGAGAATTTT.

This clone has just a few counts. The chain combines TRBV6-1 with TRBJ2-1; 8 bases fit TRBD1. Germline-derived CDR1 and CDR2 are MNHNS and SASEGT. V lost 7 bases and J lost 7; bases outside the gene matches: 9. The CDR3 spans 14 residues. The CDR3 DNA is TGTGCCAGCACCTCCAGGGACAGGTCTAATGAGCAGTTCTTC. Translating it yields CASTSRDRSNEQFF.

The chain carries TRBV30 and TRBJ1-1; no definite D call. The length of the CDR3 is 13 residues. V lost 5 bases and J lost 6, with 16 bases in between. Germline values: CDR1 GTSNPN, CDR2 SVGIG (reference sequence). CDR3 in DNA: TGTGCCTGGCGCTACGTCTACAGTTCTGAAGCTTTCTTT. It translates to CAWRYVYSSEAFF. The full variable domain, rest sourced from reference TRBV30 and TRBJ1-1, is SQTIHQWPATLVQPVGSPLSLECTVEGTSNPNLYWYRQAAGRGLQLLFYSVGIGQISSEVPQNLSASRPQDRQFILSSKKLLLSDSGFYLCAWRYVYSSEAFFGQGTRLTVV.